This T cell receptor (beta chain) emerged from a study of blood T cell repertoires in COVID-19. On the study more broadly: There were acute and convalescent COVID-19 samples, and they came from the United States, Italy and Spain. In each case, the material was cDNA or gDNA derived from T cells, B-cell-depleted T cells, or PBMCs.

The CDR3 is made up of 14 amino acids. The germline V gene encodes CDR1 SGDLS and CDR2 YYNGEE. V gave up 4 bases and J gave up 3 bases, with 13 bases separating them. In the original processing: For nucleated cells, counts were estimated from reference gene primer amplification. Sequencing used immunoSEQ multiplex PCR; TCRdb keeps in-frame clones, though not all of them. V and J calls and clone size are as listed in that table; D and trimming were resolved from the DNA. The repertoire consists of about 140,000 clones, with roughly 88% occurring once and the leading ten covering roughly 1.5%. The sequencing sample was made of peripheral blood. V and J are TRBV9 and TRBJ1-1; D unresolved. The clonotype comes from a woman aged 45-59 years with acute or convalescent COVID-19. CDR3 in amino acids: CASSLTVWDTEAFF. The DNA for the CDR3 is TGTGCCAGCAGCCTCACAGTTTGGGACACTGAAGCTTTCTTT.